Sequencing of this TCR beta chain was carried out in a study of T-cell memory formation after mild COVID-19. A remark on this clonotype: No antigen is known for it.

Whole-study findings and limits: Later expanders leaned CD4+, whereas clones that contracted between day 15 and 85 were balanced CD4/CD8. Pre-infection memory contained some responding clones, which suggested that cross-reactive memory had joined.

TCR alpha and TCR beta cDNA libraries with sample barcodes and UMIs came from 5'RACE using constant-segment primers. TCRdb recomputed calls from the 5' RACE reads with MiXCR, one row per CDR3 protein. The data contain fewer than 650,000 distinct CDR3 sequences, roughly 20% of them singletons. Sequenced input: PBMCs or a T cell subset sorted from them (not recorded which). The clonotype originates from an adult woman who had mild COVID-19 (a few samples of this study predate the infection). Cell type and time point are not known.

The CDR3 protein is CASSRRAESYEQYF. In DNA, the CDR3 is TGTGCCAGCAGCCGAAGAGCGGAATCCTACGAGCAGTACTTC. V usage is TRBV7-6 and J usage is TRBJ2-7; weak D call: TRBD2 (5 bases). CDR3 size: 14 residues. Germline CDR1 SGHVS, CDR2 FNYEAQ. With 5 bases removed from V and 1 base from J, the gap between germline ends came to 12 bases.